The 18 T cell receptor beta chains given below trace back to one sample, sequenced in a study of resident and recirculating memory T cells in vitiligo. Profiled with immunoSEQ multiplex PCR; TCRdb holds only in-frame clones, not every one. Among about 76,000 clones listed, about 91% were seen once. The sequenced sample was blood. Every receptor here comes from a male donor with vitiligo.

The chain couples TRBV18 to TRBJ2-7; D is unresolved. CDR3 length equals 18 residues. From germline, CDR1 is KGHSH and CDR2 LQKENI. Trimming removed 0 bases at V and 0 bases at J, with 18 bases between. The CDR3 bases are TGTGCCAGCTCACCACCAATCCGCGGCGGAACCAGCTCCTACGAGCAGTACTTC. This encodes CASSPPIRGGTSSYEQYF.

The chain couples TRBV11-3 to TRBJ2-6; TRBD2 is a possible D gene (6 bases). The CDR3 is made up of 16 amino acids. Germline CDR1 and CDR2: SGHNT and YENEEA. The ends were cut back, 2 bases at V and 0 bases at J, with 8 bases in the middle. The CDR3 loop is CASSLLGSSGANVLTF. The CDR3 region has the DNA TGTGCCAGCAGCTTACTCGGGAGCTCTGGGGCCAACGTCCTGACTTTC. The full variable domain, in which reference TRBV11-3 and TRBJ2-6 provide the parts outside the CDR3, is EAGVVQSPRYKIIEKKQPVAFWCNPISGHNTLYWYLQNLGQGPELLIRYENEEAVDDSQLPKDRFSAERLKGVDSTLKIQPAELGDSAVYLCASSLLGSSGANVLTFGAGSRLTVL.

CDR3 amino acids: CASRGLAAYEQYF. CDR3 DNA sequence: TGTGCCAGCAGGGGACTAGCGGCCTACGAGCAGTACTTC. The V call is TRBV27, the J call TRBJ2-7, with 11 bases matching TRBD2. V lost 6 bases, J lost 2 bases, and 0 bases stayed unmatched. The CDR3 sequence is 13 residues long. Germline-derived CDR1 and CDR2 are MNHEY and SMNVEV (reference sequence).

This chain links TRBV28 with TRBJ1-2, with 8 nucleotides matching TRBD1. The CDR3 has 17 amino acids. V was clipped by 4 bases and J by 8 bases; unmatched bases: 18. CDR1 and CDR2 (germline): MDHEN, SYDVKM. The CDR3 sequence: CASSSGEGGLNRGGYTF. In DNA form, the CDR3 reads TGTGCCAGCAGTTCGGGGGAAGGGGGCCTCAACAGGGGGGGCTACACCTTC.

The chain joins TRBV6-1 to TRBJ2-7, with TRBD2 matching 11 bases. From germline, CDR1 is MNHNS and CDR2 SASEGT. The CDR3 is 17 amino acids. Trimming took 2 bases from V and 2 from J; bases not matched to a gene: 8. Here the CDR3 DNA reads TGTGCCAGCAGTGAAATCGGGGTACTAGCGGGGGCCTACGAGCAGTACTTC. This sequence encodes CASSEIGVLAGAYEQYF.

The CDR3 protein is CASSSRGGNEQFF. DNA for the CDR3: TGTGCCAGCAGCTCTCGTGGCGGGAATGAGCAGTTCTTC. The genes are TRBV7-7 and TRBJ2-1, with D tentatively TRBD2 (5 bases). The V and J ends lost 4 bases and 7 bases respectively, with 11 bases between them. The V gene's germline CDR1 is SSHAT and CDR2 FNYEAQ (reference sequence). The CDR3 loop spans 13 amino acids.

DNA of the CDR3: TGTGCCAGCACCACGGGCGGGAACAGCTTCTTC. As protein: CASTTGGNSFF. The gene calls are TRBV27 and TRBJ2-1; a weak D match, TRBD2 (6 bases). The CDR3 sequence is 11 residues long. V lost 7 bases to trimming and J lost 16 bases, with 17 bases between them. The germline V gene encodes CDR1 MNHEY and CDR2 SMNVEV (reference sequence).

This sequence joins TRBV27 and TRBJ2-5; tentatively, D is TRBD1 (5 bases). The germline CDR1 and CDR2 sequences are MNHEY and SMNVEV (reference sequence). The CDR3 spans 11 residues. Trimming left V 10 bases short and J 5 bases short, with 11 bases between. CDR3 coding DNA: TGTGCCACCCTTACAGGCGAGACCCAGTACTTC. This translates into CATLTGETQYF.

The chain combines TRBV7-3 with TRBJ2-3; 7 bases line up with TRBD2. Looked up from germline, CDR1 is SGHTA and CDR2 is FQGTGA. The CDR3 sequence is 13 residues long. V shed 5 bases and J 3 bases; nucleotides not matched to a gene: 2. Here the CDR3 reads CASSRGSTDTQYF. The CDR3 DNA sequence: TGTGCCAGCAGCCGCGGGAGTACAGATACGCAGTATTTT.

The gene calls are TRBV4-2 and TRBJ2-2, with D possibly TRBD2 on 5 matching bases. Germline lookup yields CDR1 LGHNA and CDR2 YNFKEQ. V was shortened by 0 bases and J by 3 bases, with 14 bases between the two germline ends. There are 17 residues in the CDR3. This CDR3 reads CASSQEGVSEDTGELFF. For the CDR3, the DNA is TGTGCCAGCAGCCAAGAGGGTGTTAGCGAGGACACCGGGGAGCTGTTTTTT.

The V call is TRBV4-1, the J call TRBJ2-3, with 10 nucleotides matching TRBD1. Germline V lookup: CDR1 MGHRA, CDR2 YSYEKL. After removal of 3 bases from V and 0 bases from J, the junction contained 3 bases not matched to a gene. CDR3 size: 16 residues. This CDR3 is CASSHGQGGSTDTQYF. The DNA of the CDR3 is TGCGCCAGCAGCCATGGACAGGGGGGTAGCACAGATACGCAGTATTTT.

With regard to this clone: This CDR3 is also generated by other DNA sequences in the sample. The V gene is TRBV5-8, the J gene TRBJ2-7, with 7 bases identical to TRBD2. With V trimmed by 4 bases and J by 2 bases, 3 bases remained unmatched. This CDR3 is built from 13 residues. Germline V gene data show CDR1 as SGHTS and CDR2 as YDEGEE. In nucleotides, the CDR3 is TGTGCCAGCAGCCCGGGGGGAGCCTACGAGCAGTACTTC. This gives the protein CASSPGGAYEQYF. The full variable domain, completed using reference TRBV5-8 and TRBJ2-7, is EAGVTQSPTHLIKTRGQQATLRCSPISGHTSVYWYQQALGLGLQFLLWYDEGEERNRGNFPPRFSGRQFPNYSSELNVNALELEDSALYLCASSPGGAYEQYFGPGTRLTVT.

The chain recombines TRBV6-1 with TRBJ1-3; D remains unclear. Trimming removed 1 base from V and 2 bases from J, with 6 bases in between. This CDR3 is 14 amino acids long. Germline V gene sequence: CDR1 MNHNS, CDR2 SASEGT. The DNA of the CDR3 is TGTGCCAGCAGTGAAGTACTTACTGGAAACACCATATATTTT. Translated, it gives CASSEVLTGNTIYF.

This chain joins TRBV5-1 and TRBJ2-5; 10 bases match TRBD2. This CDR3 comprises 15 residues. Germline CDR1 and CDR2: SGHRS and YFSETQ. Losses at the gene ends were 2 bases for V and 7 bases for J; bases not matched to a gene: 8. The CDR3 here is CASSLGLAALGTQYF. Written as DNA, the CDR3 is TGCGCCAGCAGCTTAGGACTAGCGGCCCTCGGGACCCAGTACTTC.

The chain couples TRBV7-8 to TRBJ2-3; 7 bases align to TRBD2. The CDR3 covers 15 residues. V shed 1 base, J shed 7 bases, and the junction held 8 bases outside the gene matches. The germline CDR1 and CDR2 sequences are SGHVS and FQNEAQ. The CDR3 region is CASSLGLAGAHTQYF. DNA of the CDR3: TGTGCCAGCAGCTTAGGATTAGCGGGTGCCCATACGCAGTATTTT.

The genes are TRBV5-1 and TRBJ2-1; maybe TRBD2 (7 bases). From germline, CDR1 is SGHRS and CDR2 YFSETQ. V gave up 3 bases and J gave up 4 bases, with 14 bases separating them. The CDR3 has 15 amino acids. CDR3 in amino acids: CASSSQGGVYNEQFF. The CDR3 DNA follows: TGCGCCAGCAGCTCACAGGGAGGGGTTTACAATGAGCAGTTCTTC. Full variable domain (rest looked up from reference TRBV5-1 and TRBJ2-1): KAGVTQTPRYLIKTRGQQVTLSCSPISGHRSVSWYQQTPGQGLQFLFEYFSETQRNKGNFPGRFSGRQFSNSRSEMNVSTLELGDSALYLCASSSQGGVYNEQFFGPGTRLTVL.

This clone was observed a single time. J is TRBJ2-1 and V is TRBV10-3, with D possibly matching TRBD1 (6 bases). The CDR3 runs 16 residues. Germline V gene data show CDR1 as ENHRY and CDR2 as SYGVKD. V was pared by 6 bases and J by 7 bases, with 22 bases between. CDR3: CAISPSGTTYGNEQFF. The CDR3 DNA is TGTGCCATCAGCCCTTCCGGGACAACGTATGGGAATGAGCAGTTCTTC.

The chain uses TRBV13 and TRBJ2-7, with 10 bases matching TRBD2. The V gene's germline CDR1 is PRHDT and CDR2 FYEKMQ (reference sequence). This CDR3 has 15 amino acids. Trimming cost V 5 bases and J 4 bases; bases outside gene matches: 8. The CDR3 spells CASSLYLAGVYEQYF. DNA of the CDR3: TGTGCCAGCAGCCTCTATCTAGCGGGAGTGTACGAGCAGTACTTC.